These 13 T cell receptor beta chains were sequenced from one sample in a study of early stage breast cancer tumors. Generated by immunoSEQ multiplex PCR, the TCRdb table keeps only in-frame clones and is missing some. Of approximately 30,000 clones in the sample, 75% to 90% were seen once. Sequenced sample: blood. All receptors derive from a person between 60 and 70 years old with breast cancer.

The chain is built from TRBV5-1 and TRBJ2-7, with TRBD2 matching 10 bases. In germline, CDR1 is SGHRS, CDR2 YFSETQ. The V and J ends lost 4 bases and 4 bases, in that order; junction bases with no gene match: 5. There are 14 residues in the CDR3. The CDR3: CASSKASGGYEQYF. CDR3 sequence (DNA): TGCGCCAGCAGCAAGGCTAGCGGGGGATACGAGCAGTACTTC.

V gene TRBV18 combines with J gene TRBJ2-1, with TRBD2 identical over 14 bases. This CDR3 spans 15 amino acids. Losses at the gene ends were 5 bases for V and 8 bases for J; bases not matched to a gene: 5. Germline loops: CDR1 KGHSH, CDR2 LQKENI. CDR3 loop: CASSSTSGRGDEQFF. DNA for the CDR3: TGTGCCAGCTCATCGACTAGCGGGAGGGGTGATGAGCAGTTCTTC. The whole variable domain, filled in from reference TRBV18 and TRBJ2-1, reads NAGVMQNPRHLVRRRGQEARLRCSPMKGHSHVYWYRQLPEEGLKFMVYLQKENIIDESGMPKERFSAEFPKEGPSILRIQQVVRGDSAAYFCASSSTSGRGDEQFFGPGTRLTVL.

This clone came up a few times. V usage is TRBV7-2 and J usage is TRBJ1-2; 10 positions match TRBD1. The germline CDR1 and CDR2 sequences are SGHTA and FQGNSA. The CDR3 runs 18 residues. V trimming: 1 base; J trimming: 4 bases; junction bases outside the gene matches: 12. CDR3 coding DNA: TGTGCCAGCAGCTTAGATCGGTCCCCGGGACAGGGGTCCTATGGCTACACCTTC. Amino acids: CASSLDRSPGQGSYGYTF.

The CDR3 DNA reads TGTGCCAGCAGCGTGCAGAGCGGGAGGGCCACAGATACGCAGTATTTT. As protein: CASSVQSGRATDTQYF. The chain is built from TRBV9 and TRBJ2-3; TRBD2 aligns across 10 bases. There are 16 residues in the CDR3. The V gene's germline CDR1 is SGDLS and CDR2 YYNGEE. V lost 2 bases and J lost 2; bases outside the gene matches: 5.

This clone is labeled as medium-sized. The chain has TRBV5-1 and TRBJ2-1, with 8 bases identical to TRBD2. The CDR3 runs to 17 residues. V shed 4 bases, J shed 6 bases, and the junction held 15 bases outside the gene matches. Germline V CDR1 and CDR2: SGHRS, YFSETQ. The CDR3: CASSLGGTAGVSNEQFF. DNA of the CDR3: TGCGCCAGCAGCCTGGGAGGAACAGCGGGAGTATCCAATGAGCAGTTCTTC.

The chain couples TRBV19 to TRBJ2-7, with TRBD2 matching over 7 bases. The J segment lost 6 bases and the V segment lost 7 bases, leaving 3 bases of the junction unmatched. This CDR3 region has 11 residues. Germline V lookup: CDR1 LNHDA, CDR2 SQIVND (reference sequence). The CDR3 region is CASTRGVEQYF. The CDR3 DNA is TGTGCCAGTACCCGGGGGGTCGAGCAGTACTTC.

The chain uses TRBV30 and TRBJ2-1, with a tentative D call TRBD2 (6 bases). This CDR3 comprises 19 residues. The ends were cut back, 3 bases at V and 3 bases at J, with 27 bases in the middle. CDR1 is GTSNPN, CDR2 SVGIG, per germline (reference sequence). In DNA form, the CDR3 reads TGTGCCTGGAGGATTCGAGGGTTGGGGTGGGAGCGGGTCTACAATGAGCAGTTCTTC. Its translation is CAWRIRGLGWERVYNEQFF. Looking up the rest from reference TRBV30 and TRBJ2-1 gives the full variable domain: SQTIHQWPATLVQPVGSPLSLECTVEGTSNPNLYWYRQAAGRGLQLLFYSVGIGQISSEVPQNLSASRPQDRQFILSSKKLLLSDSGFYLCAWRIRGLGWERVYNEQFFGPGTRLTVL.

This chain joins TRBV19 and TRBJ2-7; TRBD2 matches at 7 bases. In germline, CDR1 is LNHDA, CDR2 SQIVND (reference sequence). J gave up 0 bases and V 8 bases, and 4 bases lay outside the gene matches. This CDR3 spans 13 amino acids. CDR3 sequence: CASLPSGSYEQYF. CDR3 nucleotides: TGTGCCAGTCTTCCTAGCGGCTCCTACGAGCAGTACTTC. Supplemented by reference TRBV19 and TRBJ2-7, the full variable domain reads DGGITQSPKYLFRKEGQNVTLSCEQNLNHDAMYWYRQDPGQGLRLIYYSQIVNDFQKGDIAEGYSVSREKKESFPLTVTSAQKNPTAFYLCASLPSGSYEQYFGPGTRLTVT.

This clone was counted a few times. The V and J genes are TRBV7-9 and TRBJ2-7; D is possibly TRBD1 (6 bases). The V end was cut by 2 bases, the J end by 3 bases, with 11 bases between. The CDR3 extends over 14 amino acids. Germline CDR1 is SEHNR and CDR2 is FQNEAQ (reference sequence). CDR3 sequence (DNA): TGTGCCAGCAGCTTACGTACAGGGAACTACGAGCAGTACTTC. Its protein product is CASSLRTGNYEQYF.

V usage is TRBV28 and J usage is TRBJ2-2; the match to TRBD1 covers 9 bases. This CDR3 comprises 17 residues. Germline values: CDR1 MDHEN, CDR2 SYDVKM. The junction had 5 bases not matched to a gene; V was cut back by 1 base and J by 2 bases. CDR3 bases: TGTGCCAGCAGTTTATACCGACAGGGGGTTAACACCGGGGAGCTGTTTTTT. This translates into CASSLYRQGVNTGELFF.

In nucleotides, the CDR3 is TGTGCCAGCAGCTTAGAACTAGCGAGGGAGCAGTTCTTC. Encoded protein: CASSLELAREQFF. The chain joins TRBV13 to TRBJ2-1; 7 bases align to TRBD2. The CDR3 has 13 residues. Losses at the gene ends were 1 base for V and 10 bases for J; bases not matched to a gene: 4. Germline CDR1 and CDR2: PRHDT and FYEKMQ (reference sequence).

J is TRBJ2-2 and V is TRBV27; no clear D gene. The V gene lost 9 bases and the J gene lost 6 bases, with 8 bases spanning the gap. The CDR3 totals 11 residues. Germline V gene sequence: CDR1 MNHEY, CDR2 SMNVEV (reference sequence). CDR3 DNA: TGTGCCAGTGCTAGGTCCGGGGAGCTGTTTTTT. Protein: CASARSGELFF.

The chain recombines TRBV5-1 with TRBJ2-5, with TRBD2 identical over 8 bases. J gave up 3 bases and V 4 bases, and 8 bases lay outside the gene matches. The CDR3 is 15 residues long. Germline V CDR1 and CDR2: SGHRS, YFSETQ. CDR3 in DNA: TGCGCCAGCAGCCCGCCCCAAGCGGGAGAAGAGACCCAGTACTTC. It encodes CASSPPQAGEETQYF.